The source of this TCR beta chain is a study of early T cells in non-severe SARS-CoV-2 infection. TCRdb redid the calling of the 5' RACE reads with MiXCR, one entry per CDR3 protein. The sample records approximately 70,000 distinct CDR3 sequences, about 10% being singletons. The germline V gene has CDR1 SGHKS and CDR2 YYEKEE (reference sequence). The CDR3 contains 17 residues. V lost 1 base, J lost 0 bases, and 16 bases lay in between. The receptor was isolated from an adult who was a healthcare worker with PCR-confirmed SARS-CoV-2 infection or an uninfected control (not recorded which). Source material: whole blood. The rearrangement links TRBV5-5 to TRBJ1-1, with D hard to call. The CDR3 bases are TGTGCCAGCAGCTTGCGGCTTGATTCACGGTTGAACACTGAAGCTTTCTTT. Translation: CASSLRLDSRLNTEAFF.